The next 19 T cell receptor beta chains were all read from a single sample in a study of T cell responses to AZD1222 COVID-19 vaccine. Sequencing was performed with immunoSEQ multiplex PCR; in TCRdb, only in-frame clones are kept and a portion is missing. The sample lists 150,000 or so clones; 90% to 95% were seen once. The sample was peripheral blood, taken on day 0 of MenACWY control vaccination. Receptors originate from an adult in good health.

The chain recombines TRBV2 with TRBJ1-2; tentatively, D is TRBD1 (5 bases). The CDR3 is 13 residues long. V lost 7 bases and J 13 bases, leaving 22 bases between the germline ends. From germline, CDR1 is SNHLY and CDR2 FYNNEI. In DNA form, the CDR3 reads TGTGCCAGCACCATTAAGGGGACCGTATACGGCACCTTC. It encodes CASTIKGTVYGTF.

The V and J genes are TRBV4-2 and TRBJ1-5; D remains ambiguous. V gave up 4 bases and J gave up 5 bases, with 15 bases separating them. Per germline, CDR1 LGHNA and CDR2 YNFKEQ. This CDR3 region has 15 residues. The CDR3 nucleotides are TGTGCCAGCAGCCGAACGGACGCTGGGGATCAGCCCCAGCATTTT. It encodes CASSRTDAGDQPQHF.

The V call is TRBV24-1, the J call TRBJ1-5, with D possibly matching TRBD1 (5 bases). Trimming took 0 bases from V and 0 from J, leaving 23 bases between them. The germline V gene encodes CDR1 KGHDR and CDR2 SFDVKD. The CDR3 contains 21 residues. CDR3 sequence: CATSDLHWGPVLSYSNQPQHF. The CDR3 DNA reads TGTGCCACCAGTGATTTGCACTGGGGACCCGTCCTTTCTTATAGCAATCAGCCCCAGCATTTT.

The V gene is TRBV5-5, the J gene TRBJ2-3; no clear D. V was shortened by 0 bases and J by 0 bases, with 11 bases between the two germline ends. Germline V lookup: CDR1 SGHKS, CDR2 YYEKEE (reference sequence). The length of the CDR3 is 16 residues. The CDR3 reads CASSLGVGTSTDTQYF. In DNA form, the CDR3 reads TGTGCCAGCAGCTTGGGGGTGGGAACTAGCACAGATACGCAGTATTTT. The whole variable domain, remainder taken from reference TRBV5-5 and TRBJ2-3, is DAGVTQSPTHLIKTRGQQVTLRCSPISGHKSVSWYQQVLGQGPQFIFQYYEKEERGRGNFPDRFSARQFPNYSSELNVNALLLGDSALYLCASSLGVGTSTDTQYFGPGTRLTVL.

The chain employs TRBV27 and TRBJ1-1; D may be TRBD1 (5 bases). Germline CDR1 reads MNHEY; CDR2 reads SMNVEV (reference sequence). Trimming took off 3 bases at V and 1 base at J, with 6 bases between the two ends. The CDR3 covers 13 residues. The chain's CDR3 is CASSFRGNTEAFF. The CDR3 DNA reads TGTGCCAGCAGTTTTAGGGGGAACACTGAAGCTTTCTTT.

The chain employs TRBV2 and TRBJ1-6, with D hard to call. Germline V lookup: CDR1 SNHLY, CDR2 FYNNEI. The CDR3 has 15 amino acids. The V and J ends lost 4 bases and 11 bases respectively, with 18 bases between them. CDR3 protein: CASSGEPGHGAPLHF. The CDR3 nucleotides read TGTGCCAGCAGTGGCGAACCCGGCCACGGAGCACCCCTCCACTTT.

This chain connects TRBV11-3 to TRBJ1-1, with TRBD1 matching 9 bases. The CDR3 loop spans 15 amino acids. Per germline, CDR1 SGHNT and CDR2 YENEEA. V was pared by 1 base and J by 3 bases, with 3 bases of the junction left unmatched. CDR3 sequence reads: CASSLGTGADTEAFF. CDR3 DNA sequence: TGTGCCAGCAGCTTAGGGACAGGGGCGGACACTGAAGCTTTCTTT.

V is TRBV11-3 and J is TRBJ2-1; 11 bases are a match to TRBD2. This CDR3 is built from 16 residues. Germline V lookup: CDR1 SGHNT, CDR2 YENEEA. V lost 5 bases and J lost 5; bases outside the gene matches: 8. The CDR3 reads CASSLSLAGGNNEQFF. The CDR3 DNA reads TGTGCCAGCAGCCTCTCCCTAGCGGGAGGTAACAATGAGCAGTTCTTC.

The chain links TRBV9 to TRBJ2-6; D remains ambiguous. This CDR3 contains 15 residues. Per the germline V gene, CDR1 is SGDLS and CDR2 is YYNGEE. The ends were cut back, 1 base at V and 2 bases at J, with 7 bases in the middle. The CDR3: CASSVIGTGANVLTF. The CDR3 nucleotides read TGTGCCAGCAGCGTAATAGGGACTGGGGCCAACGTCCTGACTTTC.

The chain is built from TRBV7-2 and TRBJ1-5, with TRBD1 as a possible D gene (5 bases). Trimming took off 2 bases at V and 3 bases at J, with 17 bases between the two ends. Germline V gives CDR1 SGHTA, CDR2 FQGNSA. This CDR3 contains 17 residues. The CDR3 nucleotides read TGTGCCAGCAGCTTATTTAGCGGGGGGTTCGACAATCAGCCCCAGCATTTT. This codes for CASSLFSGGFDNQPQHF.

The chain carries TRBV18 and TRBJ1-2, with D hard to call. The V gene's germline CDR1 is KGHSH and CDR2 LQKENI. This CDR3 region has 12 residues. V lost 10 bases, J lost 4 bases, and 13 bases lay in between. CDR3 nucleotides: TGTGCCACCCGGAGGGAGTCCTATGGCTACACCTTC. This sequence encodes CATRRESYGYTF. Looking up the rest from reference TRBV18 and TRBJ1-2 gives the full variable domain: NAGVMQNPRHLVRRRGQEARLRCSPMKGHSHVYWYRQLPEEGLKFMVYLQKENIIDESGMPKERFSAEFPKEGPSILRIQQVVRGDSAAYFCATRRESYGYTFGSGTRLTVV.

The chain is built from TRBV5-5 and TRBJ1-4, with 11 bases aligning to TRBD1. CDR3 length: 14 amino acids. Germline CDR1 and CDR2: SGHKS and YYEKEE (reference sequence). Losses at the gene ends were 5 bases for V and 14 bases for J; bases not matched to a gene: 11. CDR3 sequence reads: CASRAPDRGLGLFF. For the CDR3, the DNA is TGTGCCAGCAGAGCCCCGGACAGGGGGCTCGGGCTGTTTTTT. The full variable domain, completed using reference TRBV5-5 and TRBJ1-4, is DAGVTQSPTHLIKTRGQQVTLRCSPISGHKSVSWYQQVLGQGPQFIFQYYEKEERGRGNFPDRFSARQFPNYSSELNVNALLLGDSALYLCASRAPDRGLGLFFGSGTQLSVL.

The chain has TRBV7-2 and TRBJ1-6; D is perhaps TRBD1 (6 bases). V lost 5 bases and J 7 bases, leaving 18 bases between the germline ends. Germline V lookup: CDR1 SGHTA, CDR2 FQGNSA. The CDR3 covers 16 residues. In DNA form, the CDR3 reads TGTGCCAGCAGCCCCCGTGGGCAGGGGACGAATTCACCCCTCCACTTT. Protein sequence: CASSPRGQGTNSPLHF.

The rearrangement joins TRBV9 to TRBJ1-1; no reliable D call. This CDR3 comprises 12 residues. V was shortened by 3 bases and J by 8 bases, with 11 bases between the two germline ends. CDR1 SGDLS and CDR2 YYNGEE come from the germline V gene. CDR3 in DNA: TGTGCCAGCAGCGCCCCGGGCCTCGAAGCTTTCTTT. Encoded protein: CASSAPGLEAFF.

The chain carries TRBV19 and TRBJ1-1; D is possibly TRBD1 (5 bases). V lost 5 bases and J 5 bases, leaving 15 bases between the germline ends. Germline CDR1 LNHDA, CDR2 SQIVND (reference sequence). The CDR3 length is 14 residues. The CDR3 loop reads CASSPGLSPTEAFF. DNA of the CDR3: TGTGCCAGTAGTCCGGGACTAAGCCCTACTGAAGCTTTCTTT.

In its sample, this clone was seen once. V is TRBV6-5 and J is TRBJ1-1; D is unclear. Trimming took 0 bases from V and 2 from J, leaving 7 bases between them. The CDR3 sequence is 14 residues long. The V gene's germline CDR1 is MNHEY and CDR2 SVGAGI. The DNA of the CDR3 is TGTGCCAGCAGTTACTCGAGGATTAACACTGAAGCTTTCTTT. Amino acid sequence: CASSYSRINTEAFF.

This clone has only one observation. V is TRBV7-9 and J is TRBJ1-3, with unresolved D. Deletions cut 10 bases from V and 4 bases from J, with 14 bases between. The length of the CDR3 is 13 residues. Germline V CDR1 and CDR2: SEHNR, FQNEAQ (reference sequence). The CDR3 loop reads CAINIVLGNTIYF. In DNA form, the CDR3 reads TGTGCCATAAATATTGTCCTGGGAAACACCATATATTTT.

The J gene is TRBJ1-3, the V gene TRBV11-2; D remains ambiguous. CDR1 and CDR2 from the germline V gene are SGHAT and FQNNGV. The germline V and J ends were trimmed by 6 bases and 0 bases, with 9 bases remaining between them. This CDR3 region has 14 residues. CDR3 sequence reads: CASRGRSSGNTIYF. For the CDR3, the DNA is TGTGCCAGCAGGGGCCGGAGCTCTGGAAACACCATATATTTT.

This clone was detected once. The chain combines TRBV2 with TRBJ2-7; 8 bases are a match to TRBD1. V was pared by 2 bases and J by 6 bases, with 3 bases of the junction left unmatched. The CDR3 loop spans 13 amino acids. Germline-derived CDR1 and CDR2 are SNHLY and FYNNEI. The CDR3 bases are TGTGCCAGCAGTGAACAGGGGGCCGGCGAGCAGTACTTC. Translating it yields CASSEQGAGEQYF.